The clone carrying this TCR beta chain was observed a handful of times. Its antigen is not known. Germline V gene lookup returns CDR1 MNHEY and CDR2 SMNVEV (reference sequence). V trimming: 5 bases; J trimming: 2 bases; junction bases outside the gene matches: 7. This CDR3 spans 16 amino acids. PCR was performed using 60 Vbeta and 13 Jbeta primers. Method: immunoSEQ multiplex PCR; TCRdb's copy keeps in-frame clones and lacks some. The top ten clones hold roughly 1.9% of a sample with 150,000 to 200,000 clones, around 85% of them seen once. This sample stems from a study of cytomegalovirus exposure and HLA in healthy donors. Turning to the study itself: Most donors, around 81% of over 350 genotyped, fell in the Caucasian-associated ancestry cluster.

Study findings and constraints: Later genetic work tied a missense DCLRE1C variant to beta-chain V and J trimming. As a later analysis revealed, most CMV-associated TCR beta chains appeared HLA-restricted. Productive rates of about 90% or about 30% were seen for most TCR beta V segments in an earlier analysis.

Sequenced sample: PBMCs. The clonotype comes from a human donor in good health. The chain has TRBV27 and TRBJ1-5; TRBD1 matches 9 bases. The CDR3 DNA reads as TGTGCCAGCAGTCCGGGGACAGGGTTAGGCAATCAGCCCCAGCATTTT. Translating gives CASSPGTGLGNQPQHF.